This T cell receptor beta chain was sequenced in a study of memory CD4+ T cells and cytomegalovirus serostatus. Study information: This sample comes from healthy Belgian adults, about nine CMV seropositive, approximately 22 seronegative.

The CDR3 loop spans 16 amino acids. V dropped 0 bases and J dropped 5 bases, with 14 bases sitting between them. CDR1 is SGDLS, CDR2 YYNGEE, per germline. The sort gate was single viable CD3+CD4+CD8-CD45RO+ cells for memory CD4+ T cells. TCRdb's table, derived via immunoSEQ multiplex PCR, lists solely in-frame clones and lacks some. This sample has under 100,000 clones; around 80% occur once, and the top ten carry around 0.77%. This chain uses TRBV9 with TRBJ1-4; D is undetermined. Sequencing was performed on memory CD4+ T cells from blood. The receptor comes from an adult in good health and CMV-seronegative. CDR3 in amino acids: CASSVGPWAINEKLFF. CDR3 coding DNA: TGTGCCAGCAGCGTAGGACCCTGGGCCATAAATGAAAAACTGTTTTTT.